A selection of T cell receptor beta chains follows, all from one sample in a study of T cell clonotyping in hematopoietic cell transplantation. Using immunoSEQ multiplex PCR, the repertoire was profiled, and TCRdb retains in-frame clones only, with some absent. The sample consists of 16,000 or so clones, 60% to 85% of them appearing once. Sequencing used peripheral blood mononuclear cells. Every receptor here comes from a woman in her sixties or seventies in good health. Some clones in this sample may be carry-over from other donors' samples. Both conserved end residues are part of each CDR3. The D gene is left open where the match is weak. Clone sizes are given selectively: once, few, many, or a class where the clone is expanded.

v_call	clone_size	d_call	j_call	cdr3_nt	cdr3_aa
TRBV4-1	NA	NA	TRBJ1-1	TGCGCCAGCAGCCAAGATTCAGGGGACACTGAAGCTTTCTTT	CASSQDSGDTEAFF
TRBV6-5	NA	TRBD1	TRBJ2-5	TGTGCCAGCAGTTACTCAGGGGACAGTACCGAGACCCAGTACTTC	CASSYSGDSTETQYF
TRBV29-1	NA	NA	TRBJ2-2	TGCAGCCACTCCGGGGGTGAGGATACCGGGGAGCTGTTTTTT	CSHSGGEDTGELFF
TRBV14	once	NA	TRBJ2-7	TGTGCCAGCAGCCAAGAGGACAGCCTTTGGGGCGTTGAGCAGTACTTC	CASSQEDSLWGVEQYF
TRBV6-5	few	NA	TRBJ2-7	TGTGCCACCAGTACCTCCGGGGTCGGCTCCTACGAGCAGTACTTC	CATSTSGVGSYEQYF
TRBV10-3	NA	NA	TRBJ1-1	TGTGCCATCAGTGAGAATTCAAACACTGAAGCTTTCTTT	CAISENSNTEAFF
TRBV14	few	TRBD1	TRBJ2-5	TGTGCCAGCAATCGAGGGGGCGAGACCCAGTACTTC	CASNRGGETQYF
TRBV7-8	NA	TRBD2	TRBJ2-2	TGTGCCAGCAGCTTTGAGACTAGCGGGAGGGCCTTCGGGGAGCTGTTTTTT	CASSFETSGRAFGELFF
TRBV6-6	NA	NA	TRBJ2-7	TGTGCCAGCAGTTACTCGAGTAGAAACGAGCAGTACTTC	CASSYSSRNEQYF
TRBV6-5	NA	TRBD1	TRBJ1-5	TGTGCCAGCAGTTCACAGGGGATCTCCTATCAGCCCCAGCATTTT	CASSSQGISYQPQHF
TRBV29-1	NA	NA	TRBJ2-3	TGCAGCGTTGGTTATCCTGGGGCAGATACGCAGTATTTT	CSVGYPGADTQYF
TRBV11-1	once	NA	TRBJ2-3	TGTGCCAGCAGCTTCTATCGGAGCACAGATACGCAGTATTTT	CASSFYRSTDTQYF
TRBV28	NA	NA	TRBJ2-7	TGTGCCAGCAGTTTAAAAGGCGGACAAGCCTACGAGCAGTACTTC	CASSLKGGQAYEQYF
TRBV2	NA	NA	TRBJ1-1	TGTGCCAGCGGAGGGGGGGTCGGCACTGAAGCTTTCTTT	CASGGGVGTEAFF
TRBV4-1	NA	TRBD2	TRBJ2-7	TGCGCCAGCAGCCAATTTAGCGGGATAGGCTTCTACGAGCAGTACTTC	CASSQFSGIGFYEQYF
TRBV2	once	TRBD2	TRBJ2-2	TGTGCCAGCAGTGGGACTAGCGGGGGGCCTGGTGGCACCGGGGAGCTGTTTTTT	CASSGTSGGPGGTGELFF
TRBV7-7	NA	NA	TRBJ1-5	TGTGCTAGCAGCTGGGGGGACGCGGATAATCAGCCCCAGCATTTT	CASSWGDADNQPQHF
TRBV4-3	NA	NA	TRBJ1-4	TGCGCCAGCAGCCAAGGGGTTGGAGAAAAACTGTTTTTT	CASSQGVGEKLFF
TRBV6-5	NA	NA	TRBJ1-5	TGTGCCAGCAGTCGGGACCTCAATCAGCCCCAGCATTTT	CASSRDLNQPQHF
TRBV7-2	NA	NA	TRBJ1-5	TGTGCCAGCAGTACTATAAGGGGACAGCCCCAGCATTTT	CASSTIRGQPQHF
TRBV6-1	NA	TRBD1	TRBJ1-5	TGTGCCAGCACCGACAGGGACAATCAGCCCCAGCATTTT	CASTDRDNQPQHF
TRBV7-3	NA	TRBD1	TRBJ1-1	TGTGCCAGCAGCTTAATGCGGACAGGGAGAACTGAAGCTTTCTTT	CASSLMRTGRTEAFF
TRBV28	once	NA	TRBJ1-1	TGTGCCAGCAATGCCCCCGGGGGAGGCGACACTGAAGCTTTCTTT	CASNAPGGGDTEAFF
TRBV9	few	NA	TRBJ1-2	TGTGCCAGCAGCGTAGAGGACCGCAACTATGGCTACACCTTC	CASSVEDRNYGYTF
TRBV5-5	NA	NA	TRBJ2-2	TGTGCCAGCAGCTGGGCAGGGCCCACCGGGGAGCTGTTTTTT	CASSWAGPTGELFF
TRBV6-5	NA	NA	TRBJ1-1	TGTGCCAGCAGTTATGTCATGAACACTGAAGCTTTCTTT	CASSYVMNTEAFF
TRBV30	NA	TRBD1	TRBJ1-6	TGTGCCTGGAGTTCTAGGGGGCTTCTGGATTCACCCCTCCACTTT	CAWSSRGLLDSPLHF
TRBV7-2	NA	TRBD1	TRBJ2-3	TGTGCCAGCAGCCCCAGGGGGACCGATACGCAGTATTTT	CASSPRGTDTQYF
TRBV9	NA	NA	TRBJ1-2	TGTGCCAGCAGCTCCCGCTCCAGGCGGGATGGCTACACCTTC	CASSSRSRRDGYTF
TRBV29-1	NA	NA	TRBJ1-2	TGCAGCGTTGAGAGAGGGGCTTGGGGCTACACCTTC	CSVERGAWGYTF
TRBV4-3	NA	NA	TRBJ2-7	TGCGCCAGCAGCCAAGGCCTAGAGGCCTACGAGCAGTACTTC	CASSQGLEAYEQYF
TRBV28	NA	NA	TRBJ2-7	TGTGCCAGCAGTATGACAGATACACATCCTCAGCTCCTACTCGCTTCTCGCTACGAGCAGTACTTC	CASSMTDTHPQLLLASRYEQYF
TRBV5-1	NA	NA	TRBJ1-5	TGCGCCAGCAGCTTGGGGTTACCGTCTAGCAATCAGCCCCAGCATTTT	CASSLGLPSSNQPQHF
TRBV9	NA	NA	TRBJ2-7	TGTGCCAGCAGCGCGGTACTAGGGGTCGTGGCGCACTACGAGCAGTACTTC	CASSAVLGVVAHYEQYF
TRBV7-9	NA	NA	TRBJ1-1	TGTGCCAGCAGAGAACAGGCGAACACTGAAGCTTTCTTT	CASREQANTEAFF
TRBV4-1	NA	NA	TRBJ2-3	TGCGCCAGCAGCCAAGTCGCAGCTCGCACAGATACGCAGTATTTT	CASSQVAARTDTQYF
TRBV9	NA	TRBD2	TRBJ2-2	TGTGCCAGCAGCGTCAGCGGGAGGGACACCGGGGAGCTGTTTTTT	CASSVSGRDTGELFF
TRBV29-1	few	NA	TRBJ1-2	TGCAGCGCTTCACAGGGTGGCTACACCTTC	CSASQGGYTF
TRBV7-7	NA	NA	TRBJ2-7	TGTGCTAGCAGCTTAGGTATAGGAGAACGCTACGAGCAGTACTTC	CASSLGIGERYEQYF
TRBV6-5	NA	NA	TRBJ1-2	TGTGCCAGCAGTTACCGGGGGAGCGACCACACCTTC	CASSYRGSDHTF
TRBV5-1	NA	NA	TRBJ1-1	TGCGCCAGCAGCTTCGTGGGGCTGGTGGACACTGAAGCTTTCTTT	CASSFVGLVDTEAFF
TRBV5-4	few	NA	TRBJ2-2	TGTGCCAGCAGCTTCAGGAACAAGTTCACCGGGGAGCTGTTTTTT	CASSFRNKFTGELFF
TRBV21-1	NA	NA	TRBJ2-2	TGTGCCAGCAGCTCCCGCGTAGGGAGGCCGGGCACCGGGGAGCTGTTTTTT	CASSSRVGRPGTGELFF
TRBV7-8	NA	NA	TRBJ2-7	TGTGCCAGCAGACCCCGGCAGGGTCCTTCCTACGAGCAGTACTTC	CASRPRQGPSYEQYF
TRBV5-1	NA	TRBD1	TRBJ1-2	TGCGCCAGCAGCGGGCCAGACAGGGCAAACTATGGCTACACCTTC	CASSGPDRANYGYTF
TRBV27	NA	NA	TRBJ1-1	TGTGCCAGCAGTGCGACAGACTTGAACACTGAAGCTTTCTTT	CASSATDLNTEAFF
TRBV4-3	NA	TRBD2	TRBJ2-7	TGCGCCAGCAGCACTAGCGGGGTCTCCTACGAGCAGTACTTC	CASSTSGVSYEQYF
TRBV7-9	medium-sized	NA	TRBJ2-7	TGTGCCAGCAGCTTAGCGTCGGCGGCCTACGAGCAGTACTTC	CASSLASAAYEQYF
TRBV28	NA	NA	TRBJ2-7	TGTGCCAGCAGTTATGGTGGGGCCGCCTACGAGCAGTACTTC	CASSYGGAAYEQYF
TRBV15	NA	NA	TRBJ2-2	TGTGCCACCAGCAGAGATCGAGGGACCGGCTCCGGGGAGCTGTTTTTT	CATSRDRGTGSGELFF
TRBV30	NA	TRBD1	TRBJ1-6	TGTGCCCGACGGGACAGTGGGGGAAATTCACCCCTCCACTTT	CARRDSGGNSPLHF
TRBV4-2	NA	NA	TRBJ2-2	TGTGCCAGCAGTCCCCAAACGGGCAACACCGGGGAGCTGTTTTTT	CASSPQTGNTGELFF